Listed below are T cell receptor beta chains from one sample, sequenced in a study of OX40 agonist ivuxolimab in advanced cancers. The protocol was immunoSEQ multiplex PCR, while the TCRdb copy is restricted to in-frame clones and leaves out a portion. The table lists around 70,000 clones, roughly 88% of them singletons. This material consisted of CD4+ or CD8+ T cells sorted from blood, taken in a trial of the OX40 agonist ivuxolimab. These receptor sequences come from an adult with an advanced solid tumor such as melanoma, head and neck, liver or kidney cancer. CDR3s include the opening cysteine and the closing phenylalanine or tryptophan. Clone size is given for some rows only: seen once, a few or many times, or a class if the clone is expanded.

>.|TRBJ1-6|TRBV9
CASSVGGNSPLHF
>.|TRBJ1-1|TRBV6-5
CASSYGRLPTEAFF
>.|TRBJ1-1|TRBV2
CANRQGRGIAEAFF
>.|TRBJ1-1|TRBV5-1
CASSLAAGASTEAFF
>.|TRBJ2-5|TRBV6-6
CASSPGGGREETQYF
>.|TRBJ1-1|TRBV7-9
CASSLGNGGGTEAFF
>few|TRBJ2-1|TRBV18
CASSPSAGGSYNEQFF
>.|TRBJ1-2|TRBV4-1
CASSQVAREGYTF
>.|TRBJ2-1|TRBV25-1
CASSIPGGTNEQFF
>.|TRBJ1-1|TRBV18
CASSRGESTEAFF
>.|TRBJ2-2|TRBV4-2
CASSRQGTGELFF
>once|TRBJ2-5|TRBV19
CASSLAGLETQYF
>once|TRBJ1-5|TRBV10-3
CAISELDRENQPQHF
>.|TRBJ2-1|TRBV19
CASSLGLSKYNEQFF
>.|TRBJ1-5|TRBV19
CASSIDRSNQPQHF
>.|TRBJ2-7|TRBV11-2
CASSLVLAEQYF
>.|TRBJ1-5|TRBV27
CASSLTPGEGAGQPQHF
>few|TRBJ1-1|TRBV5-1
CASTRAMNTEAFF
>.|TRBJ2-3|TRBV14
CASSQDWERDTQYF
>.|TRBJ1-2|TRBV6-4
CASRTATNYGYTF
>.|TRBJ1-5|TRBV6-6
CASTVGGVGQPQHF
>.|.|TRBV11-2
CASSLNGGVFYEQYF
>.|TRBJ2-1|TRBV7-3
CASSPNAGTSGNEQFF
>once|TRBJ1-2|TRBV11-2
CASSLRLRYSSGAPYGYTF
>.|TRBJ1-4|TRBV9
CASSATTGGGEKLFF
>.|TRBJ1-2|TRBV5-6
CASSTGRDSYGYTF
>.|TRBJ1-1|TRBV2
CASRDNRAPNTEAFF
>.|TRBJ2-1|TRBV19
CASSIRGGIAGGMFGEQFF
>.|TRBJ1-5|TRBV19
CAANDRGKGNQPQHF
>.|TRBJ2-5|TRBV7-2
CASSAFGEQYF
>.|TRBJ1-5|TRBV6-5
CASTSGLGQPQHF
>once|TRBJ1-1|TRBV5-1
CASSSDRLWAFF
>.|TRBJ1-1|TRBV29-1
CSAERWNTEAFF
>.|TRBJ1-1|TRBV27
CASSSGLSTPKAFF
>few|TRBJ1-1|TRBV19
CASSIQGQVRLTEAFF
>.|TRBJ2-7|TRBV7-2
CASSFPPALEQYF
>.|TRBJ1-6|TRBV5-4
CASSFEDRGNSPLHF
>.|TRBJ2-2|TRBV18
CASSPKGGANTGELFF
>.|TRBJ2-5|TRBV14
CASTKRLAAQETQYF
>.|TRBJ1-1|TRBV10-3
CAIKGERLNTEAFF
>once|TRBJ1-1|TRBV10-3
CAIGLGQGNTEAFF
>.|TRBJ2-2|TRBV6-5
CASTPLQGLTGELFF
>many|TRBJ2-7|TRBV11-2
CASSLEAGGSYEQYF
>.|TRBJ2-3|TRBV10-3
CAIGLAGGDTQYF
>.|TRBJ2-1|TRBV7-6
CASSLSGGRAYNEQFF
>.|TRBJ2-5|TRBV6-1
CASSDRLAFQKTQYF
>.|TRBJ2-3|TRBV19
CASSIYTDTQYF